The 7 T cell receptor beta chains below all came from one sample that was sequenced in a study of T cells after yellow fever vaccination. Using its own MiXCR run on the 5' RACE reads, TCRdb lists one record per CDR3 protein. Of about 360,000 distinct CDR3 sequences listed, roughly 6.2% are singletons. Sequenced here: PBMCs, sampled 5 days after the yellow fever booster vaccination. Source of these receptors: a man aged 25 to 40 who received the YFV17D yellow fever vaccine.

This clonotype was seen repeatedly, ten times or more. DNA of the CDR3: TGCGCCAGCCGCCCCGACTCCGGGACAGTACAAGAGACCCAGTACTTC. It specifies CASRPDSGTVQETQYF. The rearrangement joins TRBV5-1 to TRBJ2-5, with TRBD1 identical over 7 bases. The CDR3 consists of 16 residues. Germline V gives CDR1 SGHRS, CDR2 YFSETQ. Trimming cost V 7 bases and J 2 bases; bases outside gene matches: 14.

This chain's CDR3 is CASSAVAGGPQETQYF. CDR3 nucleotides: TGTGCCAGCAGCGCAGTAGCGGGAGGGCCCCAAGAGACCCAGTACTTC. The V call is TRBV9, the J call TRBJ2-5; 11 positions agree with TRBD2. V shed 3 bases, J shed 1 base, and the junction held 5 bases outside the gene matches. The V gene's germline CDR1 is SGDLS and CDR2 YYNGEE. CDR3 length: 16 amino acids.

This clonotype was seen a few times. Here the CDR3 reads CASRSGLAAQETQYF. For the CDR3, the DNA is TGTGCCAGCAGATCGGGACTAGCGGCCCAAGAGACCCAGTACTTC. V and J are TRBV7-2 and TRBJ2-5, with 11 bases lining up with TRBD2. This CDR3 region has 15 residues. The V segment lost 6 bases and the J segment 1 base; nucleotides outside the gene matches: 4. Germline V gene data show CDR1 as SGHTA and CDR2 as FQGNSA. The variable domain in full, with the rest retrieved from reference TRBV7-2 and TRBJ2-5, is GAGVSQSPSNKVTEKGKDVELRCDPISGHTALYWYRQSLGQGLEFLIYFQGNSAPDKSGLPSDRFSAERTGGSVSTLTIQRTQQEDSAVYLCASRSGLAAQETQYFGPGTRLLVL.

This clonotype has more than one count but fewer than ten. V gene TRBV28 combines with J gene TRBJ2-7; D is undetermined. Per the germline V gene, CDR1 is MDHEN and CDR2 is SYDVKM. V lost 2 bases and J lost 4, with 9 bases in between. The CDR3 loop spans 13 amino acids. CDR3: CASSLMTGYEQYF. In DNA form, the CDR3 reads TGTGCCAGCAGTTTAATGACCGGTTACGAGCAGTACTTC.

On this clonotype itself: An end of the junction differs from the germline gene, which may be a read error. V and J are TRBV20-1 and TRBJ1-3; tentative D call: TRBD1 (5 bases). The CDR3 spans 16 residues. Per the germline V gene, CDR1 is DFQATT and CDR2 is SNEGSKA (reference sequence). CDR3 DNA sequence: TGCTGTGCTAGATGGGGGGGAAGCGGCTCTGGAAACACCATATATTTT. Translation gives CCARWGGSGSGNTIYF.

In its sample, this clonotype was seen a few times. V usage is TRBV30 and J usage is TRBJ2-7; D possibly corresponds to TRBD2 (5 bases). V was cut by 4 bases and J by 3 bases, with 13 bases left in between. From germline, CDR1 is GTSNPN and CDR2 SVGIG (reference sequence). CDR3 length: 13 amino acids. This CDR3 is CAWKFPGSYEQYF. The CDR3 bases are TGTGCCTGGAAGTTTCCGGGGAGCTACGAGCAGTACTTC.

This rearrangement joins TRBV25-1 to TRBJ2-5; D is unclear. This CDR3 contains 12 residues. Trimming took off 7 bases at V and 0 bases at J, with 6 bases between the two ends. Germline lookup yields CDR1 MGHDK and CDR2 SYGVNS. CDR3 region: CASTENQETQYF. The CDR3 region has the DNA TGTGCCAGCACCGAGAACCAAGAGACCCAGTACTTC.